These 14 T cell receptor beta chains were all obtained from the same sample, sequenced in a study of blood T cell repertoires in COVID-19 (dated by TCRdb to the early 2020s). Libraries were built with the immunoSEQ multiplex PCR assay. As stored in TCRdb, this immuneACCESS dataset retains in-frame rearrangements with V and J assigned. A fraction of the clones does not appear; measured against another copy, unresolved V genes explain less than half of the discrepancy, and the remainder lacks a known reason. This sample is represented by approximately 90,000 clones; roughly 83% of them were singletons. The top ten constitute approximately 24% of the sample. Source material: peripheral blood. These TCRs come from a human donor in a cohort sampled during active COVID-19.

This clone was counted a few times. This sequence joins TRBV2 and TRBJ2-3, with 14 positions matching TRBD2. The CDR3 totals 17 residues. Germline V gene data show CDR1 as SNHLY and CDR2 as FYNNEI. V shed 4 bases and J 3 bases; nucleotides not matched to a gene: 6. This CDR3 is CASSGRTSGRRTDTQYF. The CDR3 nucleotides read TGTGCCAGCAGTGGACGGACTAGCGGGAGGAGAACAGATACGCAGTATTTT.

The rearrangement links TRBV2 to TRBJ2-1; 8 nucleotides agree with TRBD2. V shed 11 bases, J shed 3 bases, and the junction held 9 bases outside the gene matches. Germline V gene lookup returns CDR1 SNHLY and CDR2 FYNNEI. The CDR3 runs 14 residues. CDR3 sequence reads: CASYKLAVYNEQFF. The CDR3 region has the DNA TGTGCCTCCTACAAACTAGCGGTCTACAATGAGCAGTTCTTC.

V usage is TRBV21-1 and J usage is TRBJ2-7; TRBD2 is taken as the D call from the table, unchecked against the DNA. TRBV21-1 is an annotated pseudogene. The CDR3 runs 13 residues. In DNA form, the CDR3 reads TGTGCCAGCAGCAGTGGCGGGAGGATGTGGAAGTACTTC. Protein sequence: CASSSGGRMWKYF.

The sample holds a few counts of this clone. V gene TRBV19 combines with J gene TRBJ2-3; 11 positions agree with TRBD2. CDR1 is LNHDA and CDR2 is SQIVND in the germline V gene (reference sequence). V was clipped by 4 bases and J by 1 base; unmatched bases: 4. The CDR3 runs to 16 residues. In DNA form, the CDR3 reads TGTGCCAGTAGTAACCGGGGACTAGCGGGCACAGATACGCAGTATTTT. Amino acids: CASSNRGLAGTDTQYF.

The V and J genes are TRBV19 and TRBJ2-7, with TRBD2 matching 10 bases. Germline CDR1 is LNHDA and CDR2 is SQIVND (reference sequence). The CDR3 is 15 amino acids. J lost 0 bases, V lost 5 bases, and 4 bases had no gene match. CDR3 coding DNA: TGTGCCAGTAGTTCCCAGCGGGAGGGCTCCTACGAGCAGTACTTC. This encodes CASSSQREGSYEQYF.

The chain recombines TRBV6-2 or TRBV6-3 with TRBJ2-4, with D possibly being TRBD1 (7 bases). V lost 6 bases, J lost 4 bases, and 13 bases lay in between. CDR1 MNHEY and CDR2 SVGEGT come from the germline V gene. The CDR3 extends over 14 amino acids. CDR3 in DNA: TGTGCCAGCAGCCGCGGGACAGAAAAAAACATTCAGTACTTC. Translation gives CASSRGTEKNIQYF.

This rearrangement joins TRBV27 to TRBJ2-1, with 11 nucleotides matching TRBD2. The CDR3 loop spans 17 amino acids. Unmatched junction bases numbered 4, after V lost 3 bases and J lost 0 bases. CDR1 and CDR2 (germline): MNHEY, SMNVEV (reference sequence). CDR3 coding DNA: TGTGCCAGCAGTTTTTACCTAGCGGGAGGCTCCTACAATGAGCAGTTCTTC. Its protein product is CASSFYLAGGSYNEQFF.

This sequence joins TRBV4-1 and TRBJ2-7; tentatively, D is TRBD1 (5 bases). V shed 1 base and J shed 6 bases, with 13 bases lying between them. The germline V gene has CDR1 MGHRA and CDR2 YSYEKL. The CDR3 consists of 14 residues. The CDR3 DNA follows: TGCGCCAGCAGCCAAGGCCCTTCAGGGCGCGAGCAGTACTTC. Protein sequence: CASSQGPSGREQYF.

This chain joins TRBV5-6 and TRBJ2-7; D is undetermined. There are 11 residues in the CDR3. V lost 2 bases and J lost 4, with 4 bases in between. CDR1 SGHDT and CDR2 YYEEEE come from the germline V gene. Written as DNA, the CDR3 is TGTGCCAGCAGCTTTCAATACGAGCAGTACTTC. Protein sequence: CASSFQYEQYF.

CDR3 residues: CASSVGQEYGYTF. For the CDR3, the DNA is TGTGCCAGCAGCGTCGGCCAGGAATATGGCTACACCTTC. The J gene is TRBJ1-2, the V gene TRBV9, with D unclear. Per germline, CDR1 SGDLS and CDR2 YYNGEE. The CDR3 spans 13 residues. V lost 2 bases and J lost 5, with 10 bases in between.

This clone was seen a few times. J is TRBJ1-6 and V is TRBV6-5; TRBD1 is a possible D gene (6 bases). This CDR3 contains 15 residues. V was shortened by 7 bases and J by 6 bases, with 16 bases between the two germline ends. Per the germline V gene, CDR1 is MNHEY and CDR2 is SVGAGI. Here the CDR3 reads CASNLNRDLNSPLHF. In nucleotides, the CDR3 is TGTGCCAGCAACCTAAACAGGGACCTTAATTCACCCCTCCACTTT.

The rearrangement joins TRBV10-3 to TRBJ1-1; D is unclear. The CDR3 contains 13 residues. Germline V gene data show CDR1 as ENHRY and CDR2 as SYGVKD. Trimming left V 10 bases short and J 4 bases short, with 16 bases between. Here the CDR3 DNA reads TGTGCCACCTCAGACTCAATCGGCACTGAAGCTTTCTTT. This codes for CATSDSIGTEAFF.

This chain links TRBV11-3 with TRBJ2-2; D gene ambiguous. The V end was cut by 2 bases, the J end by 5 bases, with 9 bases between. The germline V gene encodes CDR1 SGHNT and CDR2 YENEEA. This CDR3 comprises 14 residues. Written as DNA, the CDR3 is TGTGCCAGCAGCTTAATGACACAGACCGGGGAGCTGTTTTTT. This encodes CASSLMTQTGELFF.

The chain is built from TRBV5-1 and TRBJ2-2; 15 nucleotides agree with TRBD2. V shed 4 bases, J shed 6 bases, and the junction held 13 bases outside the gene matches. Per germline, CDR1 SGHRS and CDR2 YFSETQ. This CDR3 contains 19 residues. As DNA, the CDR3 is TGCGCCAGCAGCCTGATCCCGGGACTAGCGGGAGGTTATGCCGGGGAGCTGTTTTTT. It encodes CASSLIPGLAGGYAGELFF.